This T cell receptor beta chain comes out of a study of PD-1 blockade in classical Hodgkin lymphoma. Findings and caveats of the study: At baseline, newly diagnosed patients reportedly showed less TCR diversity than healthy donors.

Using immunoSEQ multiplex PCR, the repertoire was profiled, and TCRdb retains in-frame clones only, with some absent. Of about 22,000 clones listed, 91% were seen once; the top ten hold 0.5% to 0.55%. The CDR3 loop spans 17 amino acids. Germline V CDR1 and CDR2: SEHNR, FQNEAQ (reference sequence). Between the trimmed V and J ends, which lost 3 bases and 0 bases, there was a span of 16 bases. Notes on this clone: Its antigen is unidentified.

Time point defined: newly diagnosed, previously untreated cHL patient sample. Thawed PBMCs underwent magnetic negative selection to yield purified CD4+ T cells. The sequence was collected from a human donor with classical Hodgkin lymphoma. Material for sequencing was CD4+ T cells from blood. V gene TRBV7-9 combines with J gene TRBJ2-3, with D possibly TRBD2 on 5 matching bases. CDR3 protein: CASSLEFGGPSTDTQYF. CDR3 DNA sequence: TGTGCCAGCAGCTTGGAGTTTGGCGGGCCAAGCACAGATACGCAGTATTTT.